This T cell receptor (beta chain) comes out of a study of vaccination and CD4 T cells after COVID-19. As for the study in general: Six men and four women formed the convalescents, two being Hispanic. Median time from COVID diagnosis to post-COVID sampling was 101 days (35 to 161).

Concerning this clonotype itself: Its specificity is not known.

With the Oncomine TCR Beta short-read assay, DNA from cultured CD4+ T cells was sequenced. DNA came from CD4+ T cells after culture. TCRdb reprocessed the PCR reads via MiXCR and lists one record per CDR3 protein. The sample carries about 8,900 distinct CDR3 sequences, around 60% recorded once. As for treatment: approximately nine-day PBMC culture with coronavirus spike peptide pools or control peptides (ViraFEST assay). The CDR3 sequence is 12 residues long. CDR1 and CDR2 (germline): LNHDA, SQIVND (reference sequence). Between the trimmed V and J ends, which lost 6 bases and 3 bases, there was a span of 3 bases.

The specimen sequenced was CD4+ T cells from blood, cultured in vitro. The chain couples TRBV19 to TRBJ1-6; D is unclear. The receptor was derived from a human donor who had recovered from COVID-19. CDR3 nucleotide sequence: TGTGCCAGTAGAAACTATAATTCACCCCTCCACTTT. Translating gives CASRNYNSPLHF.